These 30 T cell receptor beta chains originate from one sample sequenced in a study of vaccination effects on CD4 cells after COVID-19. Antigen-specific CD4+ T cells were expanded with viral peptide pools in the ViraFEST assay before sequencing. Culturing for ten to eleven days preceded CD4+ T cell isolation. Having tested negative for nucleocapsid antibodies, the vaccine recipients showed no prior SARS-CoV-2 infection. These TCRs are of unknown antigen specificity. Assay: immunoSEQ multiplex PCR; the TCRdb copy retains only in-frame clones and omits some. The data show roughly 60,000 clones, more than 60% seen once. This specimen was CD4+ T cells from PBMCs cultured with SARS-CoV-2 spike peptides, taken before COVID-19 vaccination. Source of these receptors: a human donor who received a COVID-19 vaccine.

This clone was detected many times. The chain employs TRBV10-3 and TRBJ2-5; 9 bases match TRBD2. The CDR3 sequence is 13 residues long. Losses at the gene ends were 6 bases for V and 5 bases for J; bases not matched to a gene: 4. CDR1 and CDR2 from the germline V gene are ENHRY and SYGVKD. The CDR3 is CAIRGLAGETQYF. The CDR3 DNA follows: TGTGCCATCAGGGGACTAGCAGGGGAGACCCAGTACTTC.

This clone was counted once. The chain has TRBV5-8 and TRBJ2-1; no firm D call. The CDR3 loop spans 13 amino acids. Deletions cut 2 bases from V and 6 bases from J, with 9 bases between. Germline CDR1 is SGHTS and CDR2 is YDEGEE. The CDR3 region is CASSLDPRNEQFF. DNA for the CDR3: TGTGCCAGCAGCTTAGACCCTCGCAATGAGCAGTTCTTC.

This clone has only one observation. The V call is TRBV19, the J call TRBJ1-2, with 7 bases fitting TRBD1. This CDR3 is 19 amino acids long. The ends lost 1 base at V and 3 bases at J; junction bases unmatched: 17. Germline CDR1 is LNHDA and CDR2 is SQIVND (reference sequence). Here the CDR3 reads CASSIVRGGGGSTYYGYTF. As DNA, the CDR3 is TGTGCCAGTAGTATAGTTCGAGGAGGGGGCGGTTCCACTTACTATGGCTACACCTTC.

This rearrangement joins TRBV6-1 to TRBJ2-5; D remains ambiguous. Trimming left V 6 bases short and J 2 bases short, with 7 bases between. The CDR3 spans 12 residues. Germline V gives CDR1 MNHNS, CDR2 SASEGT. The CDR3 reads CASSTSQETQYF. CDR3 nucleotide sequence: TGTGCCAGCAGCACCTCACAAGAGACCCAGTACTTC.

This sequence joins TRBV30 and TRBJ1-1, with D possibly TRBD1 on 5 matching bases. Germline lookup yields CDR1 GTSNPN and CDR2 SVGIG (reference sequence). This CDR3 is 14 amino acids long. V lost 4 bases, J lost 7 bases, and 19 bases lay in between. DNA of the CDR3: TGTGCCTGGACAGGCGCCTCTCCGGGGGGTGAAGCTTTCTTT. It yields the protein CAWTGASPGGEAFF. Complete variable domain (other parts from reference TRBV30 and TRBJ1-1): SQTIHQWPATLVQPVGSPLSLECTVEGTSNPNLYWYRQAAGRGLQLLFYSVGIGQISSEVPQNLSASRPQDRQFILSSKKLLLSDSGFYLCAWTGASPGGEAFFGQGTRLTVV.

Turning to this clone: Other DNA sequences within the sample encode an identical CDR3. The CDR3 coding sequence is TGTGCCAGCAGCTTAGGCGCGGGGAACACTGAAGCTTTCTTT. Encoded protein: CASSLGAGNTEAFF. The gene calls are TRBV7-9 and TRBJ1-1; D unresolved. The CDR3 contains 14 residues. With 1 base removed from V and 1 base from J, the gap between germline ends came to 7 bases. Looked up from germline, CDR1 is SEHNR and CDR2 is FQNEAQ (reference sequence).

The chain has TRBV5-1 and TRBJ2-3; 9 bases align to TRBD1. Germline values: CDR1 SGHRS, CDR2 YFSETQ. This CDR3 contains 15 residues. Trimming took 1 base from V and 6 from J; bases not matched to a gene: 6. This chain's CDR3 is CASSLTGGTGDTQYF. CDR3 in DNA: TGCGCCAGCAGCTTGACAGGGGGCACTGGGGATACGCAGTATTTT.

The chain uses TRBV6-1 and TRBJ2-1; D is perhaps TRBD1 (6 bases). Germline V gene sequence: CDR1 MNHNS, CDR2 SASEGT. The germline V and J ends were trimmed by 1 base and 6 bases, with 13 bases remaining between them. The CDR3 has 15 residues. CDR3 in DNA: TGTGCCAGCAGTGAAGTAGGGGGAATGATCAATGAGCAGTTCTTC. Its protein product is CASSEVGGMINEQFF.

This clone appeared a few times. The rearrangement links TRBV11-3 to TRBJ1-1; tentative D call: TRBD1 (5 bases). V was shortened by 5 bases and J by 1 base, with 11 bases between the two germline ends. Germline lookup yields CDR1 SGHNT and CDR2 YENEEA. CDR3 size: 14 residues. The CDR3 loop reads CASSLGTGNTEAFF. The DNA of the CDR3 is TGTGCCAGCAGCCTGGGGACGGGGAACACTGAAGCTTTCTTT.

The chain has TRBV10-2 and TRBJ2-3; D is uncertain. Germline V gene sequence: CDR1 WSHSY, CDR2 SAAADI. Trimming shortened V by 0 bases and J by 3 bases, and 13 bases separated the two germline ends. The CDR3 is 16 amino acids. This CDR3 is CASSESTWRYTDTQYF. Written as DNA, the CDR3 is TGCGCCAGCAGTGAGTCGACCTGGCGGTATACAGATACGCAGTATTTT.

The CDR3 bases are TGTGCCAGCAGTGCCCGACTAGCGGGAGTTGATACGCAGTATTTT. Protein sequence: CASSARLAGVDTQYF. V usage is TRBV25-1 and J usage is TRBJ2-3; 12 bases align to TRBD2. From germline, CDR1 is MGHDK and CDR2 SYGVNS. This CDR3 has 15 residues. Trimming took 4 bases from V and 6 from J; bases not matched to a gene: 5. The whole variable domain, filled in from reference TRBV25-1 and TRBJ2-3, reads EADIYQTPRYLVIGTGKKITLECSQTMGHDKMYWYQQDPGMELHLIHYSYGVNSTEKGDLSSESTVSRIRTEHFPLTLESARPSHTSQYLCASSARLAGVDTQYFGPGTRLTVL.

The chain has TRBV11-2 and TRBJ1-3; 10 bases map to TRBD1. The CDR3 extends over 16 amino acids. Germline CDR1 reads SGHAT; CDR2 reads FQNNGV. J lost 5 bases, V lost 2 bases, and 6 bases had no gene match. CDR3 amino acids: CASSLMTGGLRNTIYF. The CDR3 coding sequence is TGTGCCAGCAGCTTAATGACAGGGGGCCTGAGAAACACCATATATTTT. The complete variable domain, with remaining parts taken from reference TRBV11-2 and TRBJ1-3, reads EAGVAQSPRYKIIEKRQSVAFWCNPISGHATLYWYQQILGQGPKLLIQFQNNGVVDDSQLPKDRFSAERLKGVDSTLKIQPAKLEDSAVYLCASSLMTGGLRNTIYFGEGSWLTVV.

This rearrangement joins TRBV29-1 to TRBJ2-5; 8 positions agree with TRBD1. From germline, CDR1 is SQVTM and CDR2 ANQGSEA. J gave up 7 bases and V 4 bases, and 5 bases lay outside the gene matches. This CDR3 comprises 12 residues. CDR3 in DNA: TGCAGCGTTGGGGCAGGGGGCGGGACCCAGTACTTC. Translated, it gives CSVGAGGGTQYF.

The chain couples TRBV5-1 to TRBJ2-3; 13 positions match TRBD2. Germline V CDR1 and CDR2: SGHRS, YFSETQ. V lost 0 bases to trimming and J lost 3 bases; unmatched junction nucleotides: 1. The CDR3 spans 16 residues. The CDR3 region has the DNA TGCGCCAGCAGCTTGGGGACTAGCGGGAGTACAGATACGCAGTATTTT. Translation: CASSLGTSGSTDTQYF.

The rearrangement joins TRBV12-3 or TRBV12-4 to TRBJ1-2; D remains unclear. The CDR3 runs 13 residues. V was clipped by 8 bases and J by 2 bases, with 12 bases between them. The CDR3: CASGPTVNYGYTF. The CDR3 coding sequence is TGTGCCAGCGGCCCCACGGTAAACTATGGCTACACCTTC.

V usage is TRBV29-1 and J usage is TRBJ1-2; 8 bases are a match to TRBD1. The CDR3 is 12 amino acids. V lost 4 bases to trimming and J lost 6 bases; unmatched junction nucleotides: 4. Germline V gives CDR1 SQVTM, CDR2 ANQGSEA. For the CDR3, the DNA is TGCAGCGTTGGACAGGGGACACATGGCTACACCTTC. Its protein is CSVGQGTHGYTF. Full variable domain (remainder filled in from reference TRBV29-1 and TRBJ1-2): SAVISQKPSRDICQRGTSLTIQCQVDSQVTMMFWYRQQPGQSLTLIATANQGSEATYESGFVIDKFPISRPNLTFSTLTVSNMSPEDSSIYLCSVGQGTHGYTFGSGTRLTVV.

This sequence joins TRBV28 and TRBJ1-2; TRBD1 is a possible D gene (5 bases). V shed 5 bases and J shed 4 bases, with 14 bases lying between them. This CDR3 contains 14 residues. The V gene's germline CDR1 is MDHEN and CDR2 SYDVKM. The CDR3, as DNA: TGTGCCAGCAGTCAACACAGGCCCACCTATGGCTACACCTTC. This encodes CASSQHRPTYGYTF.

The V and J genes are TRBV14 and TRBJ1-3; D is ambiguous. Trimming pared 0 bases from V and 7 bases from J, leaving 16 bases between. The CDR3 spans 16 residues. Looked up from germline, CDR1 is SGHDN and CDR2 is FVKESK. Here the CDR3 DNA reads TGTGCCAGCAGCCAAGAAGACACATCCCTTCGGAACACCATATATTTT. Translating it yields CASSQEDTSLRNTIYF. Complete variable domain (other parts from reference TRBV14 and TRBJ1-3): EAGVTQFPSHSVIEKGQTVTLRCDPISGHDNLYWYRRVMGKEIKFLLHFVKESKQDESGMPNNRFLAERTGGTYSTLKVQPAELEDSGVYFCASSQEDTSLRNTIYFGEGSWLTVV.

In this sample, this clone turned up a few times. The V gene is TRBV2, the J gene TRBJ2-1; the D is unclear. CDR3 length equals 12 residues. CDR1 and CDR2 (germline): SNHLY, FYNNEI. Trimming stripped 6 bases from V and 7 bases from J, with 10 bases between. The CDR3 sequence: CASSPSRNEQFF. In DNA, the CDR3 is TGTGCCAGCAGCCCCTCGCGGAATGAGCAGTTCTTC.

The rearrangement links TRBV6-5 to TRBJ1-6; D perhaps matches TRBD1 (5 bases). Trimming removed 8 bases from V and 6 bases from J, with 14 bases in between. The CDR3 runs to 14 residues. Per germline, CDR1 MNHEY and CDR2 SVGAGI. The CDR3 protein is CASGAGGSNSPLHF. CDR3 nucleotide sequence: TGTGCCAGCGGGGCGGGGGGGAGTAATTCACCCCTCCACTTT.

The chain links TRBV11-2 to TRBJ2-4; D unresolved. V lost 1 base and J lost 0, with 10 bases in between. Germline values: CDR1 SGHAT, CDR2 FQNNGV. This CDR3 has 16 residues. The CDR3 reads CASSLGVGVAKNIQYF. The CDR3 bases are TGTGCCAGCAGCTTAGGAGTTGGGGTAGCCAAAAACATTCAGTACTTC.

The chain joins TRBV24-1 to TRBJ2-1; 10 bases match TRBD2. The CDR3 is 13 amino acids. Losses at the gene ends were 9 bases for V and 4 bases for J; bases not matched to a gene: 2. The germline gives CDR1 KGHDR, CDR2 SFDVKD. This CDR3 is CATGTSAYNEQFF. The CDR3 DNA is TGTGCCACCGGGACTAGCGCGTACAATGAGCAGTTCTTC.

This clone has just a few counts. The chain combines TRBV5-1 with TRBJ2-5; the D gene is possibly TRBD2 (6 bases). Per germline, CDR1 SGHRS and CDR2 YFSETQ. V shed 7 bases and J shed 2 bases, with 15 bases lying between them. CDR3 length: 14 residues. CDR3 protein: CASGSMGTQETQYF. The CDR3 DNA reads TGCGCCAGCGGGTCCATGGGGACTCAAGAGACCCAGTACTTC.

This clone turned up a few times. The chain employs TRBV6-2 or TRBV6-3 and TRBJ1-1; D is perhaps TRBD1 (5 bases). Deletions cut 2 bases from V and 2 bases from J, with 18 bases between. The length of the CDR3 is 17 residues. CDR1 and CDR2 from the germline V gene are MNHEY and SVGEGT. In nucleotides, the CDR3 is TGTGCCAGCAGTTACCCTCCTTCGGGACTCACTAACACTGAAGCTTTCTTT. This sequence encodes CASSYPPSGLTNTEAFF.

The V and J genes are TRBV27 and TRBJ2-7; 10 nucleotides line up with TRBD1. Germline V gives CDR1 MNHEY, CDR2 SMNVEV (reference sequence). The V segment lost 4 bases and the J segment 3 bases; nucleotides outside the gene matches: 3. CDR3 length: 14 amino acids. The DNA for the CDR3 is TGTGCCAGCAGTTACCGGGACAGGGGCTACGAGCAGTACTTC. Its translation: CASSYRDRGYEQYF.

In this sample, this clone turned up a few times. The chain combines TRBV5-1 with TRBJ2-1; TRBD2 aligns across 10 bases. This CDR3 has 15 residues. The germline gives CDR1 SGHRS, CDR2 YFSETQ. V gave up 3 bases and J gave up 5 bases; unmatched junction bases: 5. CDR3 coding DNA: TGCGCCAGCAGCTCCACTAGCGGGACAGACAATGAGCAGTTCTTC. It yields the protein CASSSTSGTDNEQFF.

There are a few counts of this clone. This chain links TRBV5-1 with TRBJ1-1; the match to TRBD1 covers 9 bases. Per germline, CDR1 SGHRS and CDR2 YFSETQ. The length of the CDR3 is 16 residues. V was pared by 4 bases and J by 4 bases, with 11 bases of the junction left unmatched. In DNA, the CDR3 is TGCGCCAGCAGCGGCATACAGGGGGCGCTTGGCACTGAAGCTTTCTTT. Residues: CASSGIQGALGTEAFF.

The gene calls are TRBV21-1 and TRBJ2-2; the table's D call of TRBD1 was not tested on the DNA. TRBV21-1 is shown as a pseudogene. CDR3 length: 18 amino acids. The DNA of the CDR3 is TGTGCCAGCAGCAAAAAACAGGACGAACGCTCGACAACCGGGGAGCTGTTTTTT. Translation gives CASSKKQDERSTTGELFF.

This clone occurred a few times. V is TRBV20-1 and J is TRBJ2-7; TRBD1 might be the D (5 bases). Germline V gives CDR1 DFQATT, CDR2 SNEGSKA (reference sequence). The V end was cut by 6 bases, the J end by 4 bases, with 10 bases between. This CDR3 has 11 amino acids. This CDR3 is CSASQGYEQYF. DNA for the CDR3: TGCAGTGCCTCCCAGGGTTACGAGCAGTACTTC.

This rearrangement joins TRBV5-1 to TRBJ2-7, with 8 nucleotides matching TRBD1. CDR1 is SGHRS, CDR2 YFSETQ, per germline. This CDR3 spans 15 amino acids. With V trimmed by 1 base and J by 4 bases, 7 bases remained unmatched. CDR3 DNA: TGCGCCAGCAGCTTGTCGGCAGGGGGCAGATACGAGCAGTACTTC. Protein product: CASSLSAGGRYEQYF.